The 7 T cell receptor beta chains presented below share a single source sample, sequenced in a study of cytomegalovirus exposure and HLA in healthy donors. 13 Jbeta primers and 60 Vbeta primers were used for the PCR. The method was immunoSEQ multiplex PCR; TCRdb's version includes in-frame clones alone and lacks a portion of them. The table shows about 140,000 clones, with 75% to 85% occurring only once. The specimen was PBMCs. These receptors were taken from a male donor in good health and CMV-seronegative.

The gene calls are TRBV21-1 and TRBJ2-2; the table's D call, TRBD2, was not checked against the DNA. TRBV21-1 is labeled a pseudogene. The CDR3 contains 17 residues. In nucleotides, the CDR3 is TGTGCCAGCAGCAAATGGACTAGCGAATCGAACACCGGGGAGCTGTTTTTT. The encoded protein is CASSKWTSESNTGELFF.

The V gene is TRBV9, the J gene TRBJ2-5; perhaps TRBD2 as D (5 bases). The length of the CDR3 is 16 residues. From germline, CDR1 is SGDLS and CDR2 YYNGEE. The germline V and J ends were trimmed by 0 bases and 4 bases, with 16 bases remaining between them. CDR3 amino acids: CASSVVGATNGETQYF. CDR3 DNA: TGTGCCAGCAGCGTAGTAGGAGCGACTAACGGAGAGACCCAGTACTTC.

The V and J genes are TRBV30 and TRBJ1-5; D unclear. Trimming took 0 bases from V and 4 from J, leaving 7 bases between them. Germline CDR1 is GTSNPN and CDR2 is SVGIG (reference sequence). The CDR3 is 13 residues long. The CDR3 DNA reads TGTGCCTGGAGTGTGGCCCGAAATCAGCCCCAGCATTTT. This encodes CAWSVARNQPQHF.

The rearrangement joins TRBV5-1 to TRBJ1-2; maybe TRBD1 (6 bases). Trimming removed 1 base from V and 0 bases from J, with 16 bases in between. CDR3 length: 17 residues. Germline values: CDR1 SGHRS, CDR2 YFSETQ. CDR3 amino acids: CASSLRQGPTANYGYTF. The DNA of the CDR3 is TGCGCCAGCAGCTTGCGGCAGGGGCCAACAGCTAACTATGGCTACACCTTC.

This sequence joins TRBV5-1 and TRBJ1-2, with a possible D match to TRBD1 (5 bases). Trimming cost V 7 bases and J 4 bases, with 11 bases left between them. Germline V gene data show CDR1 as SGHRS and CDR2 as YFSETQ. The CDR3 is made up of 12 amino acids. Written as DNA, the CDR3 is TGCGCCAGCGGAGGGGTCGGCTATGGCTACACCTTC. It specifies CASGGVGYGYTF.

The genes are TRBV18 and TRBJ1-4; weak D call: TRBD1 (6 bases). In germline, CDR1 is KGHSH, CDR2 LQKENI. The V and J ends lost 4 bases and 9 bases respectively, with 15 bases between them. This CDR3 has 14 residues. The CDR3 loop is CASSRGRGWQKLFF. CDR3 in DNA: TGTGCCAGCTCACGGGGCAGGGGATGGCAAAAACTGTTTTTT.

V gene TRBV7-9 combines with J gene TRBJ1-3; D uncertain. The CDR3 totals 14 residues. Germline CDR1 and CDR2: SEHNR and FQNEAQ (reference sequence). The V and J ends lost 1 base and 0 bases respectively, with 4 bases between them. The CDR3 nucleotides read TGTGCCAGCAGCTTAGGAGTCTCTGGAAACACCATATATTTT. Residues: CASSLGVSGNTIYF.